Listed here is a single T cell receptor (beta chain). Its antigen is unidentified. Libraries were prepared by immunoSEQ multiplex PCR; TCRdb keeps only in-frame clonotypes and omits some of them. This sample has about 130,000 clones; around 87% occur once, and the top ten carry 8% to 13%. This specimen belongs to a study of T cell responses to AZD1222 COVID-19 vaccine. General observations from the study: Elevations in Spike-specific TCR breadth and depth followed administration of two AZD1222 doses. Baseline seropositivity characterized only a handful of AZD1222 recipients. CD4 TCRs covered the whole spike, strongest at regions 160-218 and 743-854.

V was pared by 6 bases and J by 2 bases, with 10 bases between. CDR3 length: 12 residues. The germline V gene encodes CDR1 GTSNPN and CDR2 SVGIG (reference sequence). This clonotype originated in an adult in good health. Sequenced material: peripheral blood, taken on day 0 of AZD1222 vaccination. This chain uses TRBV30 with TRBJ2-5; D perhaps matches TRBD2 (5 bases). Here the CDR3 reads CACTRTQETQYF. Written as DNA, the CDR3 is TGTGCCTGCACTAGGACTCAAGAGACCCAGTACTTC.